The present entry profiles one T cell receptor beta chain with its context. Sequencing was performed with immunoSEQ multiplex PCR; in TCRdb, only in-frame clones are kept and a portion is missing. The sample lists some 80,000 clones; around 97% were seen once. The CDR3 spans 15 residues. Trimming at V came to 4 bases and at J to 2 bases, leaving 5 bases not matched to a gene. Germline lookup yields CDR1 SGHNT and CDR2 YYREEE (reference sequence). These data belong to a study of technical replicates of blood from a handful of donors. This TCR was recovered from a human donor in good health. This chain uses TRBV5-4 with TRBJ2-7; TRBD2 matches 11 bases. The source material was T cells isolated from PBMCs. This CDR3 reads CASSPGLAATYEQYF. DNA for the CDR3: TGTGCCAGCAGCCCGGGACTAGCGGCAACCTACGAGCAGTACTTC.